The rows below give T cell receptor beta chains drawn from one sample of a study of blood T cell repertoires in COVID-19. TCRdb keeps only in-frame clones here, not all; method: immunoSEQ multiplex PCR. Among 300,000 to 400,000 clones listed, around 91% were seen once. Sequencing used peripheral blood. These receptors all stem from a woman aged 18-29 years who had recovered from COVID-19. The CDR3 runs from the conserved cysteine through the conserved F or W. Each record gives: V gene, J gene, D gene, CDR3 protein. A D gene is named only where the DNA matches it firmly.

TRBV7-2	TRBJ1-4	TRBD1	CASSSMTGGLGEKLFF
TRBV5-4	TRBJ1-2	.	CASSLSLSGYTF
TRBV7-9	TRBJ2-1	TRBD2	CASSSFSGSRYEQFF
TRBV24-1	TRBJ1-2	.	CATSDLGQRGYTF
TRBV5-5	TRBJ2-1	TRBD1	CASSSTGAPYNEQFF
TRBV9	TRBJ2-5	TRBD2	CASSVGIRTGGGQETQYF
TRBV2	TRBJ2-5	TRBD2	CASSDPRTSGRGETQYF
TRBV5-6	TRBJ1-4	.	CASSLKGSGKLFF
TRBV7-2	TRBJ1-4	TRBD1	CASSPLGTANEKLFF
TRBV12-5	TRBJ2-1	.	CASGLAGPYNEQFF
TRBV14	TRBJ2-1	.	CASSQTGNEQFF
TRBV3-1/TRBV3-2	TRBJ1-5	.	CASSEQGQPQHF
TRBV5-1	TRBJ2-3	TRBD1	CASSRTGGTDTQYF